This T cell receptor (beta chain) was recorded in a study of T-cell reconstitution after alpha-beta-depleted transplantation in children. The table lists this clonotype with a count of one. What it binds is not known. A read error may be the cause here, since a much bigger clone is one base away. Regarding the study as a whole: Among T cells one year after transplant, newly produced cells accounted for most counts and diversity. It was surviving recipient T cells and thymic progenitors that gave some patients high TCRbeta diversity at day 60.

Unique molecular identifiers were incorporated during preparation of the TCRbeta library. TCRdb analysed the PCR reads with MiXCR anew, one entry per CDR3 protein. The data contain 250,000 or so distinct CDR3 sequences, approximately 8.9% of them seen just once; the ten biggest clones take up 6% to 7%. CDR1 and CDR2 from the germline V gene are SGDLS and YYNGEE. The CDR3 runs 16 residues. Sequencing used PBMCs, mostly from graft donor cells, obtained 180 days after TCRalphabeta/CD19-depleted stem cell transplant. This clonotype was sampled from a male patient aged 5 to 17 who had a stem cell transplant for acute lymphoblastic leukemia, so the T cells may come from the graft donor. The chain combines TRBV9 with TRBJ2-2; D may be TRBD1 or TRBD2 (5 bases each). CDR3 sequence (DNA): TGTGCCAGCAGCGTAGGGGCAATCGCGAACACCGGGGACCTGTTTTTT. As protein: CASSVGAIANTGDLFF.